These T cell receptor beta chains were read from a single sample in a study of metastatic and nonmetastatic thyroid tumors. TCRdb recomputed clones from the PCR reads via MiXCR. This sample has tens of thousands of clones; approximately 11% occur once, and the top ten carry around 11%. Sequenced input: blood. The receptors here all came from a female donor with papillary thyroid cancer or a benign thyroid nodule (not recorded which). Some clones in this sample may be carry-over from other donors' samples. Both conserved end residues are part of each CDR3. The D gene is left open where the match is weak. A clone size is listed for some rows: how often the clone was seen (once, few, many), or a class if it is expanded.

J gene,D gene,clone size,V gene,CDR3 protein,CDR3 DNA
TRBJ2-1,-,many,TRBV9,CASSGPLGDRYNEQFF,TGTGCCAGCAGCGGGCCGCTGGGGGACCGGTACAATGAGCAGTTCTTC
TRBJ2-3,-,many,TRBV28,CASSPLPSVSLSTDTQYF,TGTGCCAGCAGTCCCCTCCCATCAGTGTCCCTTAGCACAGATACGCAGTATTTT
TRBJ2-7,TRBD1,many,TRBV6-2/TRBV6-3,CASSWGTAYEQYF,TGTGCCAGCAGTTGGGGGACAGCCTACGAGCAGTACTTC
TRBJ2-7,-,many,TRBV6-1,CASSQLELHRQYF,TGTGCCAGCAGCCAGTTGGAATTACACCGGCAGTACTTC
TRBJ2-7,-,-,TRBV11-2,CASSLWRTYEQYF,TGTGCCAGCAGCTTATGGCGCACCTACGAGCAGTACTTC
TRBJ2-1,-,medium-sized,TRBV6-2/TRBV6-3,CASSPAVELGGGFF,TGTGCCAGCAGCCCAGCCGTCGAGCTAGGGGGTGGGTTCTTC
TRBJ1-2,-,many,TRBV7-2,CASSLGLLEGYTF,TGTGCCAGCAGCTTAGGACTCTTGGAAGGCTACACCTTC
TRBJ2-3,-,many,TRBV6-2/TRBV6-3,CATIPDGADPETDTQYF,TGTGCCACCATACCGGATGGCGCGGACCCGGAGACAGATACGCAGTATTTT
TRBJ1-2,-,few,TRBV28,CAISRPPRGDGYTF,TGTGCCATTAGCAGACCCCCCCGAGGGGATGGCTACACCTTC
TRBJ1-1,-,many,TRBV30,CAWSVGRTYTEAFF,TGTGCCTGGAGTGTAGGGAGAACGTACACTGAAGCTTTCTTT
TRBJ2-2,TRBD2,-,TRBV11-2,CASSAGLAGASFAGELFF,TGTGCCAGCAGCGCCGGACTAGCGGGAGCCTCGTTCGCCGGGGAGCTGTTTTTT
TRBJ1-5,-,many,TRBV20-1,CSASIGRDQPQHF,TGCAGTGCTAGTATCGGTCGGGATCAGCCCCAGCATTTT
TRBJ2-7,TRBD2,many,TRBV5-4,CASSFSGSFMQYF,TGTGCCAGCAGTTTTAGCGGGAGTTTTATGCAGTACTTC
TRBJ1-6,TRBD1,many,TRBV2,CASSDNRGRISPLHF,TGTGCCAGCAGTGACAACAGGGGACGGATCTCACCCCTCCACTTT
TRBJ1-2,-,many,TRBV4-2,CASSQDNRRNYGYTF,TGTGCCAGCAGCCAAGATAACAGACGGAACTATGGCTACACCTTC
TRBJ2-7,-,many,TRBV20-1,CSASPRGGRGSYEQYF,TGCAGTGCTTCCCCCAGGGGGGGGAGGGGCTCCTACGAGCAGTACTTC
TRBJ1-1,TRBD1,few,TRBV19,CASSPRPTGAGEASF,TGTGCCAGTAGTCCAAGGCCCACAGGGGCTGGTGAAGCTTCCTTT
TRBJ2-2,-,-,TRBV2,CASSDAGFVGELFF,TGTGCCAGCAGTGATGCAGGGTTCGTCGGGGAGCTGTTTTTT
TRBJ1-1,-,-,TRBV5-3,CASSLAGYEAFF,TGTGCCAGCAGCTTGGCCGGGTACGAAGCTTTCTTT
TRBJ2-7,TRBD1,many,TRBV6-2/TRBV6-3,CASRSISGQGSHEQYF,TGTGCCAGCAGATCGATCTCGGGACAGGGGAGTCACGAGCAGTACTTC
TRBJ2-1,-,many,TRBV19,CASSIWGDDYNEQFF,TGTGCCAGTAGTATTTGGGGGGACGACTACAATGAGCAGTTCTTC
TRBJ2-3,-,many,TRBV7-2,CASSPYPGANTQYF,TGTGCCAGCAGCCCTTACCCGGGCGCAAATACGCAGTATTTT
TRBJ1-1,-,few,TRBV5-4,CASSFQGAGTGGFF,TGTGCCAGCAGCTTTCAAGGGGCTGGAACTGGGGGGTTCTTT
TRBJ2-7,TRBD1,-,TRBV11-2,CASSLCRTGGIGCEQYF,TGTGCCAGCAGTTTATGCCGGACAGGGGGTATTGGGTGCGAGCAGTACTTC
TRBJ1-1,-,many,TRBV5-6,CASSGDRTPEAFF,TGTGCCAGCAGCGGTGACAGGACGCCTGAAGCTTTCTTT
TRBJ2-5,-,-,TRBV18,CASSPPETRDMWTQYF,TGTGCCAGCTCACCCCCCGAGACAAGGGACATGTGGACCCAGTACTTC
TRBJ2-7,-,few,TRBV24-1,CATTVFWGPHEQYF,TGTGCCACCACCGTGTTTTGGGGTCCCCACGAGCAGTACTTC
TRBJ2-1,TRBD2,many,TRBV3-1,CASSQGLAGNEQFF,TGTGCCAGCAGCCAAGGACTAGCGGGCAATGAGCAGTTCTTC
TRBJ2-1,TRBD2,many,TRBV20-1,CSARKRLAGNWNEQFF,TGCAGTGCTAGAAAACGTCTAGCGGGAAATTGGAATGAGCAGTTCTTC
TRBJ2-2,TRBD1,many,TRBV13,CASSLTSGQGARELFF,TGTGCCAGCAGCTTAACAAGCGGGCAGGGGGCCAGGGAGCTGTTTTTT
TRBJ2-1,TRBD2,-,TRBV13,CASSQLAGGYNEQFF,TGTGCCAGCAGCCAACTAGCGGGAGGATACAATGAGCAGTTCTTC
TRBJ2-2,TRBD1,many,TRBV25-1,CASSPGQGYTGELFF,TGTGCCAGCAGTCCCGGACAGGGATACACCGGGGAGCTGTTTTTT
TRBJ1-1,-,many,TRBV19,CASSSAGGQMNTEAFF,TGTGCCAGTAGTTCCGCGGGGGGGCAAATGAACACTGAAGCTTTCTTT
TRBJ2-1,-,many,TRBV7-3,CASSNKPGNEQFF,TGTGCCAGCAGCAACAAACCCGGTAATGAGCAGTTCTTC
TRBJ2-1,TRBD1,many,TRBV6-5,CASRKGQGSTGSYNEQFF,TGTGCCAGCAGAAAGGGACAGGGGAGTACTGGCTCCTACAATGAGCAGTTCTTC
TRBJ2-1,-,many,TRBV7-3,CASSGRDSNEQFF,TGTGCCAGCAGCGGACGGGACTCCAATGAGCAGTTCTTC
TRBJ2-1,TRBD2,-,TRBV5-1,CASSLGLAGDEQFF,TGCGCCAGCAGCTTGGGACTAGCGGGAGATGAGCAGTTCTTC